This T cell receptor (beta chain) was sequenced during a study of OX40 agonist ivuxolimab in advanced cancers. Study in general: Patient treatment consisted of intravenous ivuxolimab administration every 2 weeks at 0.01 to 10 mg/kg. Dose-escalation subjects each had hepatocellular carcinoma, melanoma, renal cell or head and neck cancer.

The germline CDR1 and CDR2 sequences are SGHNT and YENEEA. V gave up 2 bases and J gave up 0 bases, with 10 bases separating them. The CDR3 runs to 16 residues. General study findings and limits: Compared with others, partial responders at 0.1-3.0 mg/kg displayed clonal expansion among the lowest.

TCRdb's table, derived via immunoSEQ multiplex PCR, lists solely in-frame clones and lacks some. This sample has approximately 81,000 clones, with about 88% found just once. A single count supports this clone. Its matching antigen is unknown. This receptor was obtained from an adult with an advanced solid tumor such as melanoma, head and neck, liver or kidney cancer. The V gene is TRBV11-3, the J gene TRBJ2-2, with no clear D. Sequencing was performed on CD4+ or CD8+ T cells sorted from blood, taken in a trial of the OX40 agonist ivuxolimab. CDR3 protein: CASSLQVSSNTGELFF. The DNA of the CDR3 is TGTGCCAGCAGCTTACAGGTCTCCTCGAACACCGGGGAGCTGTTTTTT.